The rows below give T cell receptor beta chains drawn from one sample of a study of PD-1 blockade in mismatch repair-deficient tumors. The method was immunoSEQ multiplex PCR; TCRdb's version includes in-frame clones alone and lacks a portion of them. The table records roughly 34,000 clones, approximately 80% of them present only once. The sample consisted of PBMCs, taken around 6 weeks after starting pembrolizumab. The receptor set was obtained from an adult with mismatch repair-deficient cancer. The CDR3 runs from the conserved cysteine through the conserved F or W. D genes are given only for firm matches. A clone size is listed for some rows: how often the clone was seen (once, few, many), or a class if it is expanded.

TRBJ2-3 | TRBV6-6 | once | TRBD1 | TGTGCCAGCAGTCTTAAGACAGGGGGAACAGATACGCAGTATTTT | CASSLKTGGTDTQYF
TRBJ1-1 | TRBV30 | - | TRBD1 | TGTGCCTGGAGCCGGACAGGGCGTACTGAAGCTTTCTTT | CAWSRTGRTEAFF
TRBJ2-5 | TRBV19 | - | - | TGTGCCAGCAGCGGTACTTGGGATGGAGAGACCCAGTACTTC | CASSGTWDGETQYF
TRBJ1-3 | TRBV6-5 | few | TRBD1 | TGTGCCAGCAGTCGGGACAGAAACTCTGGAAACACCATATATTTT | CASSRDRNSGNTIYF
TRBJ2-1 | TRBV19 | - | TRBD2 | TGTGCCAGTAGTATAGTTGGGACTAGCGGGAGCCCCGATGAGCAGTTCTTC | CASSIVGTSGSPDEQFF
TRBJ2-3 | TRBV7-3 | - | - | TGTGCCAGCAGCTTAATGGAGGCATCCGATACGCAGTATTTT | CASSLMEASDTQYF
TRBJ1-3 | TRBV28 | - | TRBD1 | TGTGCCAGCAGGGGACAGGGGCCAGGAAACACCATATATTTT | CASRGQGPGNTIYF
TRBJ1-5 | TRBV30 | - | TRBD1 | TGTGCCTGGTTAACAGGGGGCGAGGGCAATCAGCCCCAGCATTTT | CAWLTGGEGNQPQHF
TRBJ2-3 | TRBV9 | once | - | TGTGCCAGCAGCCCCCGTCCCCAGGACACAGATACGCAGTATTTT | CASSPRPQDTDTQYF
TRBJ2-5 | TRBV5-1 | - | TRBD2 | TGCGCCAGCAGCCGGACTAGCAGTTTACAAGAGACCCAGTACTTC | CASSRTSSLQETQYF
TRBJ2-7 | TRBV10-3 | few | TRBD2 | TGTGCCATCAGTGATCCTAGCGGGAGGGGCTACGAGCAGTACTTC | CAISDPSGRGYEQYF
TRBJ2-7 | TRBV18 | - | TRBD2 | TGTGCCAGCTCACCAGGACTAGTCACAGAGCAGTACTTC | CASSPGLVTEQYF
TRBJ2-5 | TRBV9 | - | - | TGTGCCAGCAGCTCGGGGGGCAGCTTTGACGGGGAGACCCAGTACTTC | CASSSGGSFDGETQYF
TRBJ2-7 | TRBV7-8 | - | TRBD2 | TGTGCCAGCAGCTTAGCGCAAAGCGGGAGCAGCAGCTCCTACGAGCAGTACTTC | CASSLAQSGSSSSYEQYF
TRBJ1-1 | TRBV5-1 | - | - | TGCGCCAGCAGCTTGGCAGACACTGAAGCTTTCTTT | CASSLADTEAFF
TRBJ1-1 | TRBV15 | - | - | TGTGCCACCAACCCGGACAGAGGGAACACTGAAGCTTTCTTT | CATNPDRGNTEAFF
TRBJ2-1 | TRBV18 | - | TRBD2 | TGTGCCAGCTCGGGCCGCGGTAGCGGGTCCTACAATGAGCAGTTCTTC | CASSGRGSGSYNEQFF
TRBJ2-3 | TRBV6-6 | - | TRBD2 | TGTGCCAGCAGCGGACTAGCAGATACGCAGTATTTT | CASSGLADTQYF
TRBJ1-1 | TRBV27 | - | - | TGTGCCAGCAGGACCCAGTGGGGGGTCGGCACTGAAGCTTTCTTT | CASRTQWGVGTEAFF
TRBJ1-6 | TRBV6-5 | - | - | TGTGCCAGCAGTTACCTACCGAGCTCCTATAATTCACCCCTCCACTTT | CASSYLPSSYNSPLHF
TRBJ2-1 | TRBV7-2 | - | TRBD2 | TGTGCCAGCAGCCGGACTAGCGGGGCCTACAATGAGCAGTTCTTC | CASSRTSGAYNEQFF
TRBJ2-2 | TRBV9 | - | - | TGTGCCAGCAGCGTAAGCCAGGTCCTCGGGGAGCTGTTTTTT | CASSVSQVLGELFF
TRBJ2-1 | TRBV4-2 | - | - | TGTGCCAGCAGCCAAGGGCACAACTCCTACAATGAGCAGTTCTTC | CASSQGHNSYNEQFF
TRBJ2-7 | TRBV12-5 | - | TRBD1 | TGTGCTAGTGGATCCGGGCCCAAGACAGGGGTGGAGTACGAGCAGTACTTC | CASGSGPKTGVEYEQYF
TRBJ2-3 | TRBV11-3 | - | - | TGTGCCAGCAGCTTCAGGGCCCTAACCACAGATACGCAGTATTTT | CASSFRALTTDTQYF
TRBJ2-3 | TRBV5-1 | - | TRBD2 | TGCGCCAGCAGCTTGGAGACTATGAATCGGGGGGATTTT | CASSLETMNRGDF
TRBJ1-1 | TRBV4-1 | - | TRBD1 | TGCGCCAGCAGCCTGACCGGGACAGCGGACACTGAAGCTTTCTTT | CASSLTGTADTEAFF
TRBJ1-2 | TRBV27 | once | - | TGTGCCAGCAGTTTATCGCGGGAGGTTTCTGACTATGGCTACACCTTC | CASSLSREVSDYGYTF
TRBJ1-2 | TRBV28 | few | TRBD1 | TGTGCCAGCAGTTTCCCCGGGACAGGGCTCGATGGCTACACCTTC | CASSFPGTGLDGYTF
TRBJ1-1 | TRBV5-4 | - | - | TGTGCCAGCAGCTTGGCCTACCCCGGGACAGAAGCTTTCTTT | CASSLAYPGTEAFF
TRBJ2-3 | TRBV15 | - | TRBD2 | TGTGCCACCAGCAGAGATCGAGCGGGGAGCACAGATACGCAGTATTTT | CATSRDRAGSTDTQYF
TRBJ1-5 | TRBV28 | - | TRBD1 | TGTGCCAGCCTCCCCGGGACAGCCAGCAATCAGCCCCAGCATTTT | CASLPGTASNQPQHF
TRBJ1-2 | TRBV29-1 | - | - | TGCAGCGTTGAAGTTACCCGACAGAGCTATGGCTACACCTTC | CSVEVTRQSYGYTF
TRBJ1-1 | TRBV11-3 | - | - | TGTGCCAGCAGCCCCTCCCGGGTGAACACTGAAGCTTTCTTT | CASSPSRVNTEAFF
TRBJ2-1 | TRBV6-5 | - | TRBD2 | TGTGCCAGCAGTTACGGGCTAGCGGGATTTAATGAGCAGTTCTTC | CASSYGLAGFNEQFF
TRBJ2-1 | TRBV6-1 | - | - | TGTGCCAGCAGTGCCCAGAAGTATCGAGAGCAGTTCTTC | CASSAQKYREQFF
TRBJ2-5 | TRBV19 | - | - | TGTGCCAGTAGTATAGGTGGAGGTCAAGAGACCCAGTACTTC | CASSIGGGQETQYF
TRBJ2-7 | TRBV6-5 | few | TRBD1 | TGTGCCAGCAGTTACTCAACGACAGGGTCATCCCACGAGCAGTACTTC | CASSYSTTGSSHEQYF
TRBJ2-2 | TRBV27 | - | - | TGTGCCAGCAGGCTAGATCCAGGGGCGAACACCGGGGAGCTGTTTTTT | CASRLDPGANTGELFF
TRBJ2-1 | TRBV29-1 | - | TRBD2 | TGCAGCTCTGAGCGGGAGAGCCTCGATGAGCAGTTCTTC | CSSERESLDEQFF
TRBJ1-6 | TRBV7-3 | - | TRBD1 | TGTGCCAGCAGCTTTGGGGACAGGTCGGACTCACCCCTCCACTTT | CASSFGDRSDSPLHF
TRBJ2-7 | TRBV4-1 | few | - | TGCGCCAGCAGCCAAGCTAGTGGGTACCTTCTAAAGCAGTACTTC | CASSQASGYLLKQYF
TRBJ2-3 | TRBV5-1 | once | TRBD2 | TGCGCCAGCAGCAGCGCGGGAGGGTTTGATACGCAGTATTTT | CASSSAGGFDTQYF
TRBJ2-5 | TRBV14 | - | TRBD2 | TGTGCCAGCAGCCATCGGAGGACTAGCGGGAGTTTAGAGACCCAGTACTTC | CASSHRRTSGSLETQYF
TRBJ2-5 | TRBV28 | - | TRBD2 | TGTGCCAGCAGCTACTCCCTCGCGGGAGTAGAAGAGACCCAGTACTTC | CASSYSLAGVEETQYF
TRBJ2-3 | TRBV20-1 | - | TRBD2 | TGCAGTAGCGGGAGATCGGTTACGCAGTATTTT | CSSGRSVTQYF
TRBJ2-5 | TRBV30 | - | - | TGTGCCTGGAGTGGCGTAGCCCAAGAGACCCAGTACTTC | CAWSGVAQETQYF
TRBJ2-1 | TRBV5-1 | - | TRBD2 | TGCGCCAGCAGCTTCGATGGACTAGCCTTGAATGAGCAGTTCTTC | CASSFDGLALNEQFF
TRBJ2-7 | TRBV30 | - | TRBD2 | TGTGCCTGGAGCCGACTAGCGGGGGACTACGAGCAGTACTTC | CAWSRLAGDYEQYF
TRBJ1-5 | TRBV6-5 | - | - | TGTGCCAGCAAGCGGGGGCGGGATCAGCCCCAGCATTTT | CASKRGRDQPQHF
TRBJ1-5 | TRBV7-2 | - | - | TGTGCCAGCAGCTTGCGTACTCATCAGCCCCAGCATTTT | CASSLRTHQPQHF
TRBJ2-7 | TRBV4-1 | - | - | TGCGCCAGCAGCCAAGAGCGTATCCGCGACGAGCAGTACTTC | CASSQERIRDEQYF
TRBJ1-5 | TRBV21-1 | - | - | TGTGCCAGCAGCAAAGGGGTTATTGGAGTGACAGGGAATAATCAGCCCCAGCATTTT | CASSKGVIGVTGNNQPQHF
TRBJ2-4 | TRBV29-1 | - | - | TGCAGCGTCAGGGTGGGAAGGAACATTCAGTACTTC | CSVRVGRNIQYF
TRBJ2-3 | TRBV28 | - | - | TGTGCCAGCAGTTTAGACCATGCAGGGATTAGCACAGATACGCAGTATTTT | CASSLDHAGISTDTQYF